Each of the 26 T cell receptor beta chains below was sequenced from the same sample in a study of blood T cell repertoires in COVID-19. Profiling relied on immunoSEQ multiplex PCR, and the TCRdb table lists in-frame clones only, not all of them. The sample carries 90,000 to 120,000 clones, about four fifths recorded once. The sequenced sample was peripheral blood. The receptors come from a woman in her sixties or seventies with acute or convalescent COVID-19.

The J gene is TRBJ1-5, the V gene TRBV4-2; D gene ambiguous. CDR3 length equals 16 residues. CDR1 is LGHNA and CDR2 is YNFKEQ in the germline V gene. Trimming removed 1 base from V and 2 bases from J, with 12 bases in between. The chain's CDR3 is CASSQAAGERNQPQHF. The CDR3 DNA reads as TGTGCCAGCAGCCAAGCGGCCGGGGAGCGCAATCAGCCCCAGCATTTT.

The chain recombines TRBV7-2 with TRBJ2-3; 10 bases are a match to TRBD2. From germline, CDR1 is SGHTA and CDR2 FQGNSA. The CDR3 spans 17 residues. V trimming: 3 bases; J trimming: 4 bases; junction bases outside the gene matches: 10. Here the CDR3 reads CASSFLPSGGRADTQYF. In DNA form, the CDR3 reads TGTGCCAGCAGCTTTTTGCCTAGCGGGGGTAGGGCAGATACGCAGTATTTT.

The genes are TRBV7-3 and TRBJ1-6, with 10 bases aligning to TRBD1. Looked up from germline, CDR1 is SGHTA and CDR2 is FQGTGA. There are 19 residues in the CDR3. V lost 1 base and J lost 2; bases outside the gene matches: 8. This chain's CDR3 is CASSLKGGDRGTYNSPLHF. The CDR3 DNA sequence: TGTGCCAGCAGCTTAAAAGGTGGGGACAGGGGCACCTATAATTCACCCCTCCACTTT.

This clone was seen a single time. The rearrangement uses TRBV5-1 and TRBJ2-1, with D maybe TRBD1 (6 bases). Germline values: CDR1 SGHRS, CDR2 YFSETQ. V shed 1 base and J shed 0 bases, with 14 bases lying between them. This CDR3 has 17 amino acids. The CDR3 is CASSLSNRVTSYNEQFF. Here the CDR3 DNA reads TGCGCCAGCAGCTTGTCAAACAGGGTAACCTCCTACAATGAGCAGTTCTTC.

The V and J genes are TRBV3-1 (or the pseudogene TRBV3-2) and TRBJ1-2; possible D gene TRBD1, 6 bases. The length of the CDR3 is 16 residues. The germline V gene has CDR1 LGHDT and CDR2 YNNKEL (reference sequence). V was clipped by 3 bases and J by 7 bases, with 21 bases between them. The CDR3 coding sequence is TGTGCCAGCAGCCACTATCGGGGGGCACGCGCTTCTGGCTACACCTTC. Protein: CASSHYRGARASGYTF.

The J gene is TRBJ1-5, the V gene TRBV6-6; 7 bases map to TRBD1. CDR1 and CDR2 from the germline V gene are MNHNY and SVGAGI (reference sequence). The CDR3 sequence is 16 residues long. J gave up 2 bases and V 4 bases, and 8 bases lay outside the gene matches. The CDR3 nucleotides read TGTGCCAGCAGTTTTGACAGGGATAGGCGCAATCAGCCCCAGCATTTT. It translates to CASSFDRDRRNQPQHF.

This clone occurred many times. One end of the junction is discordant with germline, which a read error may explain. The chain has TRBV19 and TRBJ1-5; no definite D call. Germline lookup yields CDR1 LNHDA and CDR2 SQIVND (reference sequence). CDR3 length: 14 residues. CDR3 in DNA: TGTGCCAGTAGGACTCTAATGAGCAGTCAGCCCCAGCATTTT. This codes for CASRTLMSSQPQHF.

The rearrangement joins TRBV2 to TRBJ1-2; TRBD1 agrees at 12 bases. V gave up 7 bases and J gave up 8 bases; unmatched junction bases: 17. The V gene's germline CDR1 is SNHLY and CDR2 FYNNEI. The CDR3 runs to 17 residues. The CDR3 nucleotides are TGTGCCAGCACCCCCCGGGACAGGGGGCGGAATGAAAGAGGCTACACCTTC. It codes for CASTPRDRGRNERGYTF.

The chain carries TRBV25-1 and TRBJ2-7; no clear D gene. Germline CDR1 and CDR2: MGHDK and SYGVNS. V was pared by 4 bases and J by 7 bases, with 14 bases between. CDR3 size: 13 residues. The CDR3 reads CASSGLSDVEQYF. In DNA, the CDR3 is TGTGCCAGCAGTGGTCTCAGCGACGTGGAGCAGTACTTC.

The CDR3 DNA reads TGCGCCAGCAGCCAAGATACCCCCCGACAGGGCCAAAGCTCTGGAAACACCATATATTTT. Amino acid sequence: CASSQDTPRQGQSSGNTIYF. V is TRBV4-3 and J is TRBJ1-3, with 7 bases identical to TRBD1. V gave up 0 bases and J gave up 0 bases; unmatched junction bases: 14. Per the germline V gene, CDR1 is LGHNA and CDR2 is YSLEER. This CDR3 comprises 20 residues.

This clone was picked up one time. This chain uses TRBV28 with TRBJ1-2; D may be TRBD1 (6 bases). Looked up from germline, CDR1 is MDHEN and CDR2 is SYDVKM. Trimming removed 10 bases at V and 8 bases at J, with 17 bases between. The CDR3 contains 12 residues. The CDR3 spells CANLRTERGYTF. The DNA of the CDR3 is TGTGCCAACTTACGGACAGAACGGGGCTACACCTTC.

The V and J genes are TRBV3-1 (or the pseudogene TRBV3-2) and TRBJ1-4; 9 bases align to TRBD1. Germline V gene lookup returns CDR1 LGHDT and CDR2 YNNKEL (reference sequence). The CDR3 runs 16 residues. Losses at the gene ends were 4 bases for V and 8 bases for J; bases not matched to a gene: 11. Here the CDR3 reads CASSPGFGTGKEKLFF. CDR3 DNA: TGTGCCAGCAGCCCGGGTTTCGGGACAGGGAAGGAAAAACTGTTTTTT.

The rearrangement joins TRBV28 to TRBJ2-1; 7 nucleotides match TRBD1. Trimming cost V 4 bases and J 9 bases; bases outside gene matches: 9. CDR3 length: 14 residues. Germline V gene sequence: CDR1 MDHEN, CDR2 SYDVKM. CDR3: CASSSGQWGREQFF. CDR3 nucleotide sequence: TGTGCCAGCAGTTCGGGACAGTGGGGTCGTGAGCAGTTCTTC.

The rearrangement joins TRBV15 to TRBJ1-2, with 12 bases matching TRBD1. Germline-derived CDR1 and CDR2 are LNHNV and YYDKDF (reference sequence). CDR3 length equals 15 residues. J was trimmed by 6 bases and V by 5 bases; bases with no gene match: 7. The CDR3 sequence is CATSGGQGARNGYTF. The CDR3 DNA follows: TGTGCCACCAGCGGGGGACAGGGGGCCAGGAATGGCTACACCTTC.

This rearrangement joins TRBV4-1 to TRBJ1-6; no clear D. Trimming cost V 0 bases and J 8 bases, with 11 bases left between them. Germline V gives CDR1 MGHRA, CDR2 YSYEKL. This CDR3 is built from 15 residues. Here the CDR3 DNA reads TGCGCCAGCAGCCAAGATATCACGGGATATTCACCCCTCCACTTT. This codes for CASSQDITGYSPLHF.

V is TRBV18 and J is TRBJ2-1; TRBD1 matches at 11 bases. Germline values: CDR1 KGHSH, CDR2 LQKENI. V gave up 0 bases and J gave up 6 bases; unmatched junction bases: 4. CDR3 length: 16 residues. The CDR3 is CASSPPRDRGINEQFF. The CDR3 nucleotides are TGTGCCAGCTCACCACCCAGGGACAGGGGGATCAATGAGCAGTTCTTC.

The V call is TRBV2, the J call TRBJ2-2; D possibly corresponds to TRBD2 (6 bases). CDR1 is SNHLY and CDR2 is FYNNEI in the germline V gene. V dropped 4 bases and J dropped 6 bases, with 9 bases sitting between them. This CDR3 region has 13 residues. CDR3 DNA sequence: TGTGCCAGCAGTGGACTAGTTTCCGGGGAGCTGTTTTTT. Encoded protein: CASSGLVSGELFF.

This chain links TRBV5-1 with TRBJ2-5; 7 positions agree with TRBD2. Trimming removed 3 bases from V and 7 bases from J; junction bases left unmatched: 9. The V gene's germline CDR1 is SGHRS and CDR2 YFSETQ. This CDR3 is 14 amino acids long. In DNA form, the CDR3 reads TGCGCCAGCAGCTCGGAGGGACTAACGGGGACCCAGTACTTC. Translated: CASSSEGLTGTQYF.

The rearrangement uses TRBV6-2 or TRBV6-3 and TRBJ2-1, with 7 bases fitting TRBD2. Germline trimming cut 0 bases from V and 3 bases from J; bases unmatched to any gene: 8. This CDR3 comprises 17 residues. The germline gives CDR1 MNHEY, CDR2 SVGEGT. The CDR3: CASSYSGRASGYNEQFF. CDR3 coding DNA: TGTGCCAGCAGTTACTCAGGCCGGGCTAGCGGCTACAATGAGCAGTTCTTC.

V usage is TRBV7-9 and J usage is TRBJ1-2; perhaps TRBD1 as D (5 bases). Germline V CDR1 and CDR2: SEHNR, FQNEAQ (reference sequence). The length of the CDR3 is 17 residues. The V end was cut by 5 bases, the J end by 3 bases, with 22 bases between. CDR3 in amino acids: CASSTSGGMAEYYGYTF. The CDR3 nucleotides read TGTGCCAGCAGCACCTCCGGGGGGATGGCGGAGTACTATGGCTACACCTTC.

The V gene is TRBV5-6, the J gene TRBJ2-3, with D maybe TRBD1 (5 bases). The germline V gene encodes CDR1 SGHDT and CDR2 YYEEEE. There are 13 residues in the CDR3. The V end lost 4 bases, the J end lost 6 bases, and 12 bases lay between the germline ends. The CDR3: CASSMTPGDTQYF. Here the CDR3 DNA reads TGTGCCAGCAGCATGACACCAGGGGATACGCAGTATTTT.

V is TRBV27 and J is TRBJ1-5; 9 nucleotides match TRBD1. V gave up 5 bases and J gave up 6 bases; unmatched junction bases: 5. CDR3 size: 14 residues. The germline V gene encodes CDR1 MNHEY and CDR2 SMNVEV (reference sequence). In DNA form, the CDR3 reads TGTGCCAGCAGTGATACAGGGGGCATTCAGCCCCAGCATTTT. Translating it yields CASSDTGGIQPQHF.

This chain uses TRBV28 with TRBJ2-2; D is unresolved. Trimming stripped 1 base from V and 4 bases from J, with 7 bases between. This CDR3 has 14 amino acids. Germline CDR1 is MDHEN and CDR2 is SYDVKM. CDR3 sequence: CASSLLTGTGELFF. In DNA, the CDR3 is TGTGCCAGCAGTTTATTAACGGGCACCGGGGAGCTGTTTTTT.

The V gene is TRBV19, the J gene TRBJ2-1; D possibly corresponds to TRBD2 (5 bases). Germline CDR1 reads LNHDA; CDR2 reads SQIVND (reference sequence). Deletions cut 2 bases from V and 0 bases from J, with 11 bases between. CDR3 size: 16 residues. The CDR3 loop reads CASSISSGSSYNEQFF. CDR3 DNA sequence: TGTGCCAGTAGTATATCGAGCGGAAGCTCCTACAATGAGCAGTTCTTC.

This clone was seen just once. CDR3 in amino acids: CASSLTGGQGPGELFF. The CDR3 nucleotides are TGTGCCAGCAGCTTAACCGGGGGACAGGGGCCCGGGGAGCTGTTTTTT. This chain connects TRBV7-3 to TRBJ2-2, with 10 bases lining up with TRBD1. Unmatched junction bases numbered 4, after V lost 0 bases and J lost 6 bases. The CDR3 runs 16 residues. Germline loops: CDR1 SGHTA, CDR2 FQGTGA.

This chain links TRBV28 with TRBJ1-2, with D possibly being TRBD1 (5 bases). V was cut by 6 bases and J by 10 bases, with 18 bases left in between. Per germline, CDR1 MDHEN and CDR2 SYDVKM. This CDR3 has 13 amino acids. The CDR3, as DNA: TGTGCCAGCAGCCGGACACGGACGAACCTCTACACCTTC. Translation: CASSRTRTNLYTF.